At least ten counts were recorded for the clone carrying this TCR beta chain. No antigen is known for it. This entry comes from a study of read filtering for tumor transcriptome and immune sequencing. Study details: After DNase treatment, RNA was made into whole-transcriptome libraries.

V was trimmed by 4 bases and J by 4 bases, leaving 8 bases between them. From germline, CDR1 is SGHTA and CDR2 FQGTGA. There are 13 residues in the CDR3. Study outcomes and limitations: IR-seq and RNA-seq agreed better without single-read clonotypes.

Molecular barcoded adaptors covering alpha/delta and beta/gamma chains were used on around 370 ng RNA. MiXCR, run by TCRdb on the reads, gives a single entry per CDR3 protein. The data hold more than 35,000 distinct CDR3 sequences, with roughly 13% observed a single time. At the time of active disease, bone marrow was collected from every patient. The chain recombines TRBV7-3 with TRBJ2-1, with D perhaps matching TRBD1 (6 bases). Sequencing input: a population of CD138-negative cells sorted from bone marrow. The sequence derives from a donor aged 40 or older with multiple myeloma. The CDR3 DNA reads TGTGCCAGCAGCTCCGGACAGTACAATGAGCAGTTCTTC. Protein: CASSSGQYNEQFF.